This is a list of T cell receptor beta chains from one sample in a study of CD8 T cells in Susac syndrome. TCRdb re-analysed the immunoSEQ multiplex PCR reads in MiXCR, keeping a single row per CDR3 protein. Of some 180,000 distinct CDR3 sequences listed, 93% were seen once; the top ten hold 0.1%. The material sequenced was CD4+ T cells from PBMCs. These receptors were collected from a human donor in good health. Each CDR3 is given with its conserved first and last residue. A D gene is named only where the DNA matches it firmly. Size tells how often a clone was seen (once, few, many) or the class of an expanded clone, and some rows leave it out.

j_gene,d_gene,abundance,v_gene,CDR3aa,CDR3nt
TRBJ2-1,NA,NA,TRBV6-2/TRBV6-3,CASKGVLNEQFF,TGTGCCAGCAAAGGGGTTCTCAATGAGCAGTTCTTC
TRBJ2-3,NA,NA,TRBV7-8,CASSDFGTDTQYF,TGTGCCAGCAGCGATTTTGGTACAGATACGCAGTATTTT
TRBJ2-4,NA,NA,TRBV28,CASSRAIGLRSRYF,TGTGCCAGCAGCCGAGCTATCGGACTCCGGAGTCGGTACTTC
TRBJ1-3,TRBD1,NA,TRBV19,CASSTGTGRNTIYF,TGTGCCAGTAGTACTGGGACAGGGAGAAACACCATATATTTT
TRBJ2-2,NA,NA,TRBV7-3,CASSLLGELFF,TGTGCCAGCAGCTTACTCGGGGAGCTGTTTTTT
TRBJ1-1,NA,NA,TRBV28,CASSLSGAGAFF,TGTGCCAGCAGTTTATCGGGGGCAGGGGCTTTCTTT
TRBJ1-1,NA,NA,TRBV5-4,CASRFEGGVNTEAFF,TGTGCCAGCAGATTCGAAGGCGGGGTGAACACTGAAGCTTTCTTT
TRBJ2-5,NA,NA,TRBV6-5,CASSYWRGETQYF,TGTGCCAGCAGTTACTGGAGGGGAGAGACCCAGTACTTC
TRBJ1-3,NA,once,TRBV6-6,CASSYEGGSGNTIYF,TGTGCCAGCAGTTACGAAGGGGGCTCTGGAAACACCATATATTTT
TRBJ2-3,NA,NA,TRBV9,CASRSEDTQYF,TGTGCCAGCAGGTCTGAAGATACGCAGTATTTT
TRBJ1-5,NA,NA,TRBV30,CAWSDRSNQPQHF,TGTGCCTGGAGTGACAGAAGCAATCAGCCCCAGCATTTT
TRBJ2-3,TRBD2,NA,TRBV5-4,CASSDGLAVTTQYF,TGTGCCAGCAGCGATGGACTAGCGGTGACGACGCAGTATTTT
TRBJ1-1,NA,NA,TRBV14,CASSQVTNRNTEAFF,TGTGCCAGCAGCCAAGTAACGAACAGGAACACTGAAGCTTTCTTT